The 25 T cell receptor beta chains given below trace back to one sample, sequenced in a study of blood T cells in healthy people across ages. Alongside a J-beta primer mix, a sample-barcoded 5' primer served in a second PCR lasting about 7 to 11 cycles. TCRdb used MiXCR to reprocess the 5' RACE reads, holding one entry per CDR3 protein. Here the sample spans 800,000 or so distinct CDR3 sequences, approximately 65% being singletons. Sample: blood. The receptors derive from a man aged 30 to 39 in good health.

This chain joins TRBV2 and TRBJ1-5, with a tentative D call TRBD1 (6 bases). Per the germline V gene, CDR1 is SNHLY and CDR2 is FYNNEI. V lost 1 base and J 7 bases, leaving 11 bases between the germline ends. CDR3 size: 14 residues. CDR3 loop: CASSEVIGGQPQHF. CDR3 nucleotides: TGTGCCAGCAGTGAAGTGATAGGGGGGCAGCCCCAGCATTTT.

The rearrangement links TRBV6-1 to TRBJ2-5; TRBD2 matches at 13 bases. CDR3 length: 16 residues. The V gene's germline CDR1 is MNHNS and CDR2 SASEGT. V lost 6 bases to trimming and J lost 2 bases; unmatched junction nucleotides: 6. Written as DNA, the CDR3 is TGTGCCAGCAGCCAGACTAGCGGGGGGATTCAAGAGACCCAGTACTTC. Residues: CASSQTSGGIQETQYF.

This chain links TRBV20-1 with TRBJ2-3, with D unclear. V lost 3 bases, J lost 1 base, and 11 bases lay in between. The CDR3 contains 14 residues. CDR1 and CDR2 from the germline V gene are DFQATT and SNEGSKA (reference sequence). CDR3 DNA: TGCAGTGCTAGCGATGGCGTTGGCACAGATACGCAGTATTTT. It codes for CSASDGVGTDTQYF.

This chain uses TRBV5-1 with TRBJ2-2, with unresolved D. The V end lost 0 bases, the J end lost 2 bases, and 8 bases lay between the germline ends. CDR3 length: 15 amino acids. Germline V gives CDR1 SGHRS, CDR2 YFSETQ. CDR3 region: CASSLVNLNTGELFF. The CDR3 nucleotides are TGCGCCAGCAGCTTGGTCAATTTAAACACCGGGGAGCTGTTTTTT.

The rearrangement links TRBV27 to TRBJ2-7; D might be TRBD1 (5 bases). The V gene's germline CDR1 is MNHEY and CDR2 SMNVEV (reference sequence). This CDR3 comprises 13 residues. V was trimmed by 5 bases and J by 5 bases, leaving 13 bases between them. CDR3 coding DNA: TGTGCCAGCAGTAAATCTACAGGAAACGAGCAGTACTTC. Translated: CASSKSTGNEQYF.

V usage is TRBV9 and J usage is TRBJ2-7; TRBD2 matches at 10 bases. This CDR3 spans 16 amino acids. With 0 bases clipped from V and 3 bases from J, the junction kept 6 bases outside the gene matches. CDR1 is SGDLS, CDR2 YYNGEE, per germline. The CDR3 bases are TGTGCCAGCAGCGTAGAGGGGACTAGCGTAAACTACGAGCAGTACTTC. Translation gives CASSVEGTSVNYEQYF. Combining the CDR3 with reference TRBV9 and TRBJ2-7 gives the whole variable domain DSGVTQTPKHLITATGQRVTLRCSPRSGDLSVYWYQQSLDQGLQFLIQYYNGEERAKGNILERFSAQQFPDLHSELNLSSLELGDSALYFCASSVEGTSVNYEQYFGPGTRLTVT.

The gene calls are TRBV20-1 and TRBJ1-2; 8 bases are a match to TRBD1. Germline V gives CDR1 DFQATT, CDR2 SNEGSKA (reference sequence). The CDR3 sequence is 12 residues long. The V and J ends lost 3 bases and 6 bases, in that order; junction bases with no gene match: 3. The CDR3, as DNA: TGCAGTGCTAGGACAGGGGTGGATGGCTACACCTTC. This gives the protein CSARTGVDGYTF.

The chain combines TRBV28 with TRBJ2-1; 11 bases line up with TRBD2. Germline V gene sequence: CDR1 MDHEN, CDR2 SYDVKM. CDR3 length equals 20 residues. The V segment lost 2 bases and the J segment 0 bases; nucleotides outside the gene matches: 12. The CDR3: CASSLTSGGTPWSSYNEQFF. CDR3 DNA: TGTGCCAGCAGTTTAACTAGCGGGGGTACACCTTGGAGCTCCTACAATGAGCAGTTCTTC.

The gene calls are TRBV10-3 and TRBJ2-5; D gene unclear. The closer fit of TRBJ2-7 to the DNA end suggests the J call may be wrong. The CDR3 totals 12 residues. Germline loops: CDR1 ENHRY, CDR2 SYGVKD. The CDR3, as DNA: TGTGCCATCAGCCCCGGTGTCGACGAGCAGTACTTC. Translated: CAISPGVDEQYF.

The chain joins TRBV7-2 to TRBJ1-1, with D perhaps matching TRBD1 (6 bases). The CDR3 has 14 residues. In germline, CDR1 is SGHTA, CDR2 FQGNSA. Trimming took 7 bases from V and 10 from J, leaving 22 bases between them. The CDR3 DNA sequence: TGTGCCAGCACCATAACGACAGGAGTAAGGGGAGCTTTCTTT. Protein: CASTITTGVRGAFF.

The CDR3 sequence is CASSLGEGEQFF. As DNA, the CDR3 is TGCGCCAGCAGCCTGGGGGAGGGTGAGCAGTTCTTC. The chain employs TRBV5-1 and TRBJ2-1; 7 nucleotides line up with TRBD2. The CDR3 length is 12 residues. V trimming: 4 bases; J trimming: 9 bases; junction bases outside the gene matches: 4. Germline V gives CDR1 SGHRS, CDR2 YFSETQ.

The table lists this clonotype with a few counts. The CDR3 coding sequence is TGTGCCATCAGTGAGGGGACAGACTATGGCTACACCTTC. Translation gives CAISEGTDYGYTF. The gene calls are TRBV10-3 and TRBJ1-2; 7 bases align to TRBD1. The V gene's germline CDR1 is ENHRY and CDR2 SYGVKD. This CDR3 region has 13 residues. The J segment lost 3 bases and the V segment lost 2 bases, leaving 0 bases of the junction unmatched.

This clonotype was observed a single time. The chain employs TRBV9 and TRBJ2-5, with 10 bases identical to TRBD2. The length of the CDR3 is 15 residues. The germline V gene has CDR1 SGDLS and CDR2 YYNGEE. V shed 3 bases and J 11 bases; nucleotides not matched to a gene: 13. In DNA, the CDR3 is TGTGCCAGCAGCGCTACTAGCGGGGACTGGGATGAGCAGTACTTC. This encodes CASSATSGDWDEQYF.

The gene calls are TRBV29-1 and TRBJ2-1; 8 positions agree with TRBD1. Germline CDR1 is SQVTM and CDR2 is ANQGSEA. CDR3 size: 14 residues. V trimming: 4 bases; J trimming: 3 bases; junction bases outside the gene matches: 5. CDR3 DNA: TGCAGCGTTGGAGGACAGGGATACTACAATGAGCAGTTCTTC. Protein: CSVGGQGYYNEQFF.

This chain connects TRBV28 to TRBJ2-4; either TRBD1 or TRBD2 may fit D (5 bases each). Per germline, CDR1 MDHEN and CDR2 SYDVKM. Trimming took 5 bases from V and 0 from J, leaving 14 bases between them. The CDR3 sequence is 16 residues long. The CDR3 DNA reads TGTGCCAGCAGTCAACCGGGACGTTTAGCCAAAAACATTCAGTACTTC. Translation gives CASSQPGRLAKNIQYF.

The chain recombines TRBV3-1 with TRBJ2-1, with 7 bases aligning to TRBD1. After removal of 2 bases from V and 2 bases from J, the junction contained 9 bases not matched to a gene. The CDR3 extends over 17 amino acids. Germline CDR1 LGHDT, CDR2 YNNKEL (reference sequence). The CDR3 bases are TGTGCCAGCAGCCAATCTATCCGGACAGGCGCCTACAATGAGCAGTTCTTC. The encoded protein is CASSQSIRTGAYNEQFF.

V and J are TRBV6-1 and TRBJ2-5; no clear D gene. V gave up 1 base and J gave up 5 bases, with 8 bases separating them. The CDR3 is 13 amino acids. CDR1 is MNHNS and CDR2 is SASEGT in the germline V gene. The chain's CDR3 is CASSEGTAETQYF. CDR3 DNA sequence: TGTGCCAGCAGTGAAGGGACGGCGGAGACCCAGTACTTC.

V gene TRBV28 combines with J gene TRBJ2-5; D is unresolved. V was trimmed by 5 bases and J by 11 bases, leaving 15 bases between them. Germline CDR1 and CDR2: MDHEN and SYDVKM. The CDR3 length is 12 residues. CDR3 sequence reads: CASSRTPVPQYF. In DNA, the CDR3 is TGTGCCAGCAGTCGAACTCCTGTGCCACAGTACTTC.

The V call is TRBV6-5, the J call TRBJ2-1; D is uncertain. Deletions cut 7 bases from V and 7 bases from J, with 14 bases between. Germline assignment: CDR1 MNHEY and CDR2 SVGAGI. The CDR3 has 13 residues. In nucleotides, the CDR3 is TGTGCCAGCACCACCGGGCTAGAGAATGAGCAGTTCTTC. It specifies CASTTGLENEQFF.

The rearrangement joins TRBV28 to TRBJ2-7; 8 bases are a match to TRBD1. Germline assignment: CDR1 MDHEN and CDR2 SYDVKM. The V gene end was trimmed by 6 bases and the J gene end by 6 bases; junction bases not matched to a gene: 4. The CDR3 length is 12 residues. The CDR3 region has the DNA TGTGCCAGCAGATCGCAGGGGGCCGAGCAGTACTTC. Amino acids: CASRSQGAEQYF.

The rearrangement uses TRBV7-9 and TRBJ1-4; possible D gene TRBD1, 6 bases. The CDR3 is 15 residues long. Germline V gene sequence: CDR1 SEHNR, CDR2 FQNEAQ (reference sequence). V was shortened by 5 bases and J by 8 bases, with 18 bases between the two germline ends. CDR3 amino acids: CASSTVGGLEEKLFF. CDR3 DNA sequence: TGTGCCAGCAGCACTGTGGGGGGCTTGGAAGAAAAACTGTTTTTT.

This clonotype was detected a few times. The J gene is TRBJ2-3, the V gene TRBV7-2; TRBD2 matches 9 bases. The length of the CDR3 is 16 residues. The V gene end was trimmed by 1 base and the J gene end by 6 bases; junction bases not matched to a gene: 8. The germline V gene has CDR1 SGHTA and CDR2 FQGNSA. CDR3 bases: TGTGCCAGCAGCTTAGTTGTTAGCGGGGGTGGTGATACGCAGTATTTT. Its protein is CASSLVVSGGGDTQYF. The full variable domain, in which reference TRBV7-2 and TRBJ2-3 provide the parts outside the CDR3, is GAGVSQSPSNKVTEKGKDVELRCDPISGHTALYWYRQSLGQGLEFLIYFQGNSAPDKSGLPSDRFSAERTGGSVSTLTIQRTQQEDSAVYLCASSLVVSGGGDTQYFGPGTRLTVL.

The table lists this clonotype with a few counts. This CDR3 is CSATRGGTGESGGYTF. The CDR3 nucleotides are TGCAGTGCTACACGAGGCGGGACAGGGGAGTCTGGTGGCTACACCTTC. This chain joins TRBV20-1 and TRBJ1-2, with 10 bases fitting TRBD1. V lost 4 bases to trimming and J lost 7 bases; unmatched junction nucleotides: 15. The germline V gene encodes CDR1 DFQATT and CDR2 SNEGSKA (reference sequence). This CDR3 is 16 amino acids long.

The rearrangement joins TRBV6-2 or TRBV6-3 to TRBJ2-7; TRBD2 aligns across 8 bases. The CDR3 is made up of 15 amino acids. Germline CDR1 and CDR2: MNHEY and SVGEGT. Unmatched junction bases numbered 12, after V lost 6 bases and J lost 5 bases. The CDR3 DNA reads as TGTGCCAGCAGCCTTACGGGACTAGAGGGCCACGAGCAGTACTTC. It translates to CASSLTGLEGHEQYF.

The chain combines TRBV5-1 with TRBJ2-5, with D possibly TRBD2 on 5 matching bases. Deletions cut 5 bases from V and 2 bases from J, with 13 bases between. Germline assignment: CDR1 SGHRS and CDR2 YFSETQ. This CDR3 region has 14 residues. In nucleotides, the CDR3 is TGCGCCAGCAGATCGAGGACGGGACAAGAGACCCAGTACTTC. It yields the protein CASRSRTGQETQYF.